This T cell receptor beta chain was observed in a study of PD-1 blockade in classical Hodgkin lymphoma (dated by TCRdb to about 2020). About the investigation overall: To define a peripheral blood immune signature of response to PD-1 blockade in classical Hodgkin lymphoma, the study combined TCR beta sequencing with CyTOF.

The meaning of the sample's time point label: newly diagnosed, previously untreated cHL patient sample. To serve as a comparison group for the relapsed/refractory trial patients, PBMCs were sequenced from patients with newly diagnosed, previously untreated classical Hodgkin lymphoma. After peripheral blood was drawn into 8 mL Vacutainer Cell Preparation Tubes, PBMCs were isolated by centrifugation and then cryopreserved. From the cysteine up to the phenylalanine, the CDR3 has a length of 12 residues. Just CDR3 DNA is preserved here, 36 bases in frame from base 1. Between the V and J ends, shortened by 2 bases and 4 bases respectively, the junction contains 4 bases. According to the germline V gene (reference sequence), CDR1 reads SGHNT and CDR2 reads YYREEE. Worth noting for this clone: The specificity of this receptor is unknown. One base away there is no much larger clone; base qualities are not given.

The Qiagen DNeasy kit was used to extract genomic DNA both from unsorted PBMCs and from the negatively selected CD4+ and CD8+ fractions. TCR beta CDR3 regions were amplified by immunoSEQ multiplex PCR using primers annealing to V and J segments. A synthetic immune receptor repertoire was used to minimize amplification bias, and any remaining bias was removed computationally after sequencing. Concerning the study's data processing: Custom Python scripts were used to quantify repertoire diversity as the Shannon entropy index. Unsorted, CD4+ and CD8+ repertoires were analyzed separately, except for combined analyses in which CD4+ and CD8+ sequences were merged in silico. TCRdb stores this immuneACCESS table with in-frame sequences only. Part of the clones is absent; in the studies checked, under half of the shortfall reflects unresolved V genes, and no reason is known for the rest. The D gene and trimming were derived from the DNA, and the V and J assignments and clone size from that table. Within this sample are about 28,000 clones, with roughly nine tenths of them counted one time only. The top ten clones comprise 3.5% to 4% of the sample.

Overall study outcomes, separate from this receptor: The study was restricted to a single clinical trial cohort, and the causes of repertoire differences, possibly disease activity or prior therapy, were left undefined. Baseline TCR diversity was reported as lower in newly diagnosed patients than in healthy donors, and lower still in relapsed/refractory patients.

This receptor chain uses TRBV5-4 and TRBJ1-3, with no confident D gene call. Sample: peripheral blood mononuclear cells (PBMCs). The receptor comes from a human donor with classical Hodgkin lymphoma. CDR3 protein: CASSLQGNTIYF. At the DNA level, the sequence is TGTGCCAGCAGCTTACAGGGAAACACCATATATTTT.